This T cell receptor (beta chain) was observed in a study of cytomegalovirus exposure and HLA in healthy donors. V was clipped by 6 bases and J by 4 bases; unmatched bases: 13. The CDR3 totals 17 residues. Germline values: CDR1 SGHRS, CDR2 YFSETQ. Healthy bone marrow donors made up the cohort. PCR involved 60 Vbeta and 13 Jbeta primers. Original data processing: Unique TCR beta chains totaled 80 million to 100 million in a later count, with approximately 10 million of them shared. Assay: immunoSEQ multiplex PCR; the TCRdb copy retains only in-frame clones and omits some. V and J calls and clone size are those listed in that table; D and trimming were worked out from the DNA. The sample has 240,000 or so clones, over 70% seen once. A word on this clone: Its specificity is not known.

Regarding the study as a whole: Across donors, sequencing depth was assumed by presence/absence analyses to be roughly uniform.

The rearrangement joins TRBV5-1 to TRBJ2-1; TRBD2 matches at 10 bases. This clonotype was sampled from a woman in her sixties or seventies in good health and CMV-seropositive. Sequenced input: PBMCs. The DNA for the CDR3 is TGCGCCAGCATGCGAGCGGGAGGGCCGGTCGCGTACAATGAGCAGTTCTTC. Translation gives CASMRAGGPVAYNEQFF.